This is a list of T cell receptor beta chains from one sample in a study of shared clonotypes between healthy human individuals. Only in-frame clones appear in the TCRdb table, and some are missing; sequencing was by immunoSEQ multiplex PCR. Counted here are 500,000 to 700,000 clones, approximately 95% occurring once; the ten biggest clones make up 0.095% to 0.14%. Source material: naive CD8+ T cells sorted from blood. Receptors originate from a woman aged 30 to 39 in good health. Each CDR3 is given with its conserved first and last residue. The order of the fields is clone size, D gene, CDR3 length, J gene, V gene, CDR3 protein, CDR3 DNA. The D gene is left open where the match is weak. Size values are once, few and many counts, or a class for expanded clones, and some rows have none.

abundance: .
d_gene: TRBD1
len: 15
j_gene: TRBJ2-2
v_gene: TRBV5-6
CDR3aa: CASSFGTANTGELFF
CDR3nt: TGTGCCAGCAGCTTCGGGACAGCCAACACCGGGGAGCTGTTTTTT

abundance: .
d_gene: TRBD2
len: 16
j_gene: TRBJ2-7
v_gene: TRBV28
CDR3aa: CASKPGLAGGPYEQYF
CDR3nt: TGTGCCAGCAAACCTGGACTAGCGGGAGGGCCCTACGAGCAGTACTTC

abundance: .
d_gene: .
len: 14
j_gene: TRBJ2-7
v_gene: TRBV11-2
CDR3aa: CASSSTRQANEQYF
CDR3nt: TGTGCCAGCAGTTCAACTCGGCAGGCAAACGAGCAGTACTTC

abundance: .
d_gene: .
len: 16
j_gene: TRBJ2-2
v_gene: TRBV28
CDR3aa: CASSKTTDLNTGELFF
CDR3nt: TGTGCCAGCAGTAAAACGACAGATTTAAACACCGGGGAGCTGTTTTTT

abundance: once
d_gene: TRBD1
len: 12
j_gene: TRBJ2-7
v_gene: TRBV2
CDR3aa: CASIGTEAEQYF
CDR3nt: TGTGCCAGCATTGGGACAGAGGCCGAGCAGTACTTC

abundance: .
d_gene: TRBD1
len: 18
j_gene: TRBJ1-4
v_gene: TRBV10-2
CDR3aa: CASRSGTGYISRNEKLFF
CDR3nt: TGCGCCAGCAGGTCCGGGACAGGGTATATATCAAGGAATGAAAAACTGTTTTTT

abundance: .
d_gene: .
len: 15
j_gene: TRBJ1-4
v_gene: TRBV7-6
CDR3aa: CASSLVRATNEKLFF
CDR3nt: TGTGCCAGCAGCTTGGTTAGAGCAACTAATGAAAAACTGTTTTTT

abundance: .
d_gene: .
len: 14
j_gene: TRBJ2-2
v_gene: TRBV7-9
CDR3aa: CASSGWPLTGELFF
CDR3nt: TGTGCCAGCAGCGGGTGGCCGCTTACCGGGGAGCTGTTTTTT

abundance: .
d_gene: TRBD1
len: 13
j_gene: TRBJ1-2
v_gene: TRBV9
CDR3aa: CASSGRTGEFWTF
CDR3nt: TGTGCCAGCAGCGGCCGGACAGGGGAGTTCTGGACCTTC

abundance: .
d_gene: .
len: 13
j_gene: TRBJ1-2
v_gene: TRBV28
CDR3aa: CASSLGAGYGYTF
CDR3nt: TGTGCCAGCAGTTTAGGGGCGGGCTATGGCTACACCTTC

abundance: .
d_gene: .
len: 13
j_gene: TRBJ1-1
v_gene: TRBV7-9
CDR3aa: CASSLGQNTEAFF
CDR3nt: TGTGCCAGCAGCTTAGGCCAGAACACTGAAGCTTTCTTT

abundance: .
d_gene: TRBD1
len: 17
j_gene: TRBJ1-4
v_gene: TRBV2
CDR3aa: CASGKTGTEATNEKLFF
CDR3nt: TGTGCCAGCGGGAAAACCGGGACAGAGGCAACTAATGAAAAACTGTTTTTT

abundance: .
d_gene: .
len: 17
j_gene: TRBJ1-5
v_gene: TRBV7-8
CDR3aa: CASSLSGTFNSNQPQHF
CDR3nt: TGTGCCAGCAGCTTGTCGGGGACCTTTAATAGCAATCAGCCCCAGCATTTT

abundance: .
d_gene: TRBD2
len: 16
j_gene: TRBJ2-7
v_gene: TRBV27
CDR3aa: CASSLSVASGRYEQYF
CDR3nt: TGTGCCAGCAGTTTATCGGTCGCTAGCGGGAGGTACGAGCAGTACTTC

abundance: .
d_gene: TRBD1
len: 15
j_gene: TRBJ1-5
v_gene: TRBV5-5
CDR3aa: CASSLGLGTGLSQHF
CDR3nt: TGTGCCAGCAGCTTGGGTCTCGGGACAGGCTTGTCCCAGCATTTT

abundance: .
d_gene: TRBD2
len: 17
j_gene: TRBJ2-1
v_gene: TRBV5-6
CDR3aa: CASSLWSSGRVWNEQFF
CDR3nt: TGTGCCAGCAGCTTGTGGTCTAGCGGGAGGGTATGGAATGAGCAGTTCTTC

abundance: .
d_gene: .
len: 14
j_gene: TRBJ2-7
v_gene: TRBV6-5
CDR3aa: CASSPTEGLGEQYF
CDR3nt: TGTGCCAGCAGTCCTACGGAAGGTTTAGGGGAGCAGTACTTC

abundance: once
d_gene: TRBD1
len: 16
j_gene: TRBJ1-6
v_gene: TRBV19
CDR3aa: CASTGQLRGSNSPLHF
CDR3nt: TGTGCCAGTACGGGACAGCTCAGGGGTAGTAATTCACCCCTCCACTTT

abundance: .
d_gene: TRBD1
len: 15
j_gene: TRBJ2-2
v_gene: TRBV19
CDR3aa: CASSSRQGAMGELFF
CDR3nt: TGTGCCAGTAGTTCAAGACAGGGGGCAATGGGGGAGCTGTTTTTT

abundance: .
d_gene: .
len: 15
j_gene: TRBJ1-5
v_gene: TRBV27
CDR3aa: CASQTGHGINQPQHF
CDR3nt: TGTGCCAGCCAGACCGGGCACGGAATAAATCAGCCCCAGCATTTT

abundance: .
d_gene: TRBD2
len: 15
j_gene: TRBJ2-1
v_gene: TRBV6-5
CDR3aa: CASLRTSGPYNEQFF
CDR3nt: TGTGCCAGCCTTAGGACTAGCGGACCTTACAATGAGCAGTTCTTC

abundance: once
d_gene: TRBD1
len: 14
j_gene: TRBJ1-2
v_gene: TRBV19
CDR3aa: CASSSQGGSYSYTF
CDR3nt: TGTGCCAGTAGTTCCCAGGGGGGATCCTATAGCTACACCTTC

abundance: .
d_gene: .
len: 18
j_gene: TRBJ1-2
v_gene: TRBV7-8
CDR3aa: CASSLAYVTGFPNYGYTF
CDR3nt: TGTGCCAGCAGCTTAGCCTACGTGACAGGTTTTCCTAACTATGGCTACACCTTC

abundance: .
d_gene: TRBD2
len: 16
j_gene: TRBJ2-1
v_gene: TRBV7-9
CDR3aa: CASSPGLAGDFNEQFF
CDR3nt: TGTGCCAGCAGCCCGGGACTAGCGGGAGATTTCAATGAGCAGTTCTTC

abundance: .
d_gene: .
len: 11
j_gene: TRBJ2-7
v_gene: TRBV19
CDR3aa: CASGSPYEQYF
CDR3nt: TGTGCCAGTGGGAGCCCCTACGAGCAGTACTTC

abundance: .
d_gene: .
len: 14
j_gene: TRBJ2-5
v_gene: TRBV30
CDR3aa: CAWSVVSRISRQYF
CDR3nt: TGTGCCTGGAGTGTAGTTAGTCGCATATCCAGGCAGTACTTC

abundance: once
d_gene: TRBD1
len: 18
j_gene: TRBJ1-3
v_gene: TRBV28
CDR3aa: CASSSGQAISGTGNTIYF
CDR3nt: TGTGCCAGCAGTTCGGGACAGGCAATAAGTGGTACTGGAAACACCATATATTTT

abundance: .
d_gene: TRBD2
len: 15
j_gene: TRBJ2-7
v_gene: TRBV9
CDR3aa: CASSVDGGSLNEQYF
CDR3nt: TGTGCCAGCAGCGTAGATGGCGGGAGCTTGAACGAGCAGTACTTC

abundance: once
d_gene: TRBD1
len: 14
j_gene: TRBJ2-1
v_gene: TRBV28
CDR3aa: CASSLLGTGNEQFF
CDR3nt: TGTGCCAGCAGTTTATTGGGGACAGGCAATGAGCAGTTCTTC

abundance: .
d_gene: TRBD1
len: 14
j_gene: TRBJ1-2
v_gene: TRBV19
CDR3aa: CASSIDGTAYGYTF
CDR3nt: TGTGCCAGTAGTATAGATGGGACAGCTTATGGCTACACCTTC

abundance: .
d_gene: .
len: 13
j_gene: TRBJ1-1
v_gene: TRBV27
CDR3aa: CASSLSSGGEAFF
CDR3nt: TGTGCCAGCAGTTTATCATCGGGGGGTGAAGCTTTCTTT

abundance: .
d_gene: TRBD2
len: 18
j_gene: TRBJ2-6
v_gene: TRBV2
CDR3aa: CASSETSGRASGANVLTF
CDR3nt: TGTGCCAGCAGTGAGACTAGCGGGAGGGCTTCTGGGGCCAACGTCCTGACTTTC

abundance: .
d_gene: .
len: 12
j_gene: TRBJ2-7
v_gene: TRBV28
CDR3aa: CASSRTSYEQYF
CDR3nt: TGTGCCAGCAGTAGGACGTCCTACGAGCAGTACTTC

abundance: .
d_gene: .
len: 13
j_gene: TRBJ1-2
v_gene: TRBV2
CDR3aa: CASSEAGAAGYTF
CDR3nt: TGTGCCAGCAGTGAAGCGGGGGCGGCTGGCTACACCTTC

abundance: .
d_gene: TRBD1
len: 14
j_gene: TRBJ1-2
v_gene: TRBV4-1
CDR3aa: CASSQDARGYGYTF
CDR3nt: TGCGCCAGCAGCCAAGATGCCAGGGGGTATGGCTACACCTTC

abundance: .
d_gene: .
len: 13
j_gene: TRBJ2-7
v_gene: TRBV19
CDR3aa: CASSSGSSYEQYF
CDR3nt: TGTGCCAGTAGTAGCGGAAGCTCCTACGAGCAGTACTTC

abundance: .
d_gene: TRBD2
len: 13
j_gene: TRBJ2-7
v_gene: TRBV19
CDR3aa: CASSGLAGAGQYF
CDR3nt: TGTGCCAGTAGCGGACTAGCGGGAGCCGGGCAGTACTTC

abundance: .
d_gene: .
len: 14
j_gene: TRBJ2-2
v_gene: TRBV6-1
CDR3aa: CASSFRALSGELFF
CDR3nt: TGTGCCAGCAGTTTCAGGGCTCTTTCCGGGGAGCTGTTTTTT

abundance: .
d_gene: .
len: 12
j_gene: TRBJ2-1
v_gene: TRBV27
CDR3aa: CASSTSYNEQFF
CDR3nt: TGTGCCAGCAGTACGTCCTACAATGAGCAGTTCTTC

abundance: once
d_gene: .
len: 17
j_gene: TRBJ2-7
v_gene: TRBV7-8
CDR3aa: CASSRIRENGPDYEQYF
CDR3nt: TGTGCCAGCAGCCGTATCCGGGAGAACGGACCGGACTACGAGCAGTACTTC

abundance: .
d_gene: .
len: 13
j_gene: TRBJ2-3
v_gene: TRBV16
CDR3aa: CASSQLFGDTQYF
CDR3nt: TGTGCCAGCAGCCAATTGTTCGGGGATACGCAGTATTTT

abundance: .
d_gene: .
len: 16
j_gene: TRBJ2-5
v_gene: TRBV1
CDR3aa: CTSSQRTSGRQETQYF
CDR3nt: TGCACCAGCAGCCAGAGGACTAGCGGGAGGCAGGAGACCCAGTACTTC